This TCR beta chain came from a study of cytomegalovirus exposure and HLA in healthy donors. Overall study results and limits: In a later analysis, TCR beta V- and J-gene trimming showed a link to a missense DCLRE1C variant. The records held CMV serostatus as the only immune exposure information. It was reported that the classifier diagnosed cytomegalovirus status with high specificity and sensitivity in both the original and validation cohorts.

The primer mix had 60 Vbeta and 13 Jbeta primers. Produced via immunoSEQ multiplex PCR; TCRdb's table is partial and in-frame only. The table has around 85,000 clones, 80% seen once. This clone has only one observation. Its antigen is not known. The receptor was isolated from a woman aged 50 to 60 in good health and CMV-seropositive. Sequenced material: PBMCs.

CDR3 sequence: CASSPQQGASSPLHF. The CDR3 coding sequence is TGTGCCAGCAGCCCCCAACAGGGGGCTAGTTCACCCCTCCACTTT. The chain employs TRBV5-6 and TRBJ1-6, with 9 nucleotides matching TRBD1. The CDR3 is 15 amino acids. V lost 4 bases to trimming and J lost 9 bases; unmatched junction nucleotides: 8. CDR1 and CDR2 (germline): SGHDT, YYEEEE. The full variable domain, rest sourced from reference TRBV5-6 and TRBJ1-6, is DAGVTQSPTHLIKTRGQQVTLRCSPKSGHDTVSWYQQALGQGPQFIFQYYEEEERQRGNFPDRFSGHQFPNYSSELNVNALLLGDSALYLCASSPQQGASSPLHFGNGTRLTVT.